This TCR beta chain was captured in a study of T cells in women clearing cervical HPV infection. HPV was found by MY09/MY11 PCR and dot-blot genotyping. Only in-frame clones appear in the TCRdb table, and some are missing; sequencing was by immunoSEQ multiplex PCR. The sample table includes under 20,000 clones. The specimen sequenced was blood buffy coat. The TCR sequence derives from a woman aged 18-70 years with a cervical HPV16 infection that either progressed to CIN3+ or cleared (not recorded which).

CDR3 DNA (partial): TGTGCCTGGAGTGTACCCGGGGAA. Encoded protein: CAWSVPGE. The CDR3 reads in full as CAWSVPGEAFF. V gene TRBV30 combines with J gene TRBJ1-1; D unclear. The read is 3 residues too short to cover the CDR3 end, so that end is filled in from the germline J gene. CDR1 and CDR2 from the germline V gene are GTSNPN and SVGIG (reference sequence). CDR3 length equals 11 residues.